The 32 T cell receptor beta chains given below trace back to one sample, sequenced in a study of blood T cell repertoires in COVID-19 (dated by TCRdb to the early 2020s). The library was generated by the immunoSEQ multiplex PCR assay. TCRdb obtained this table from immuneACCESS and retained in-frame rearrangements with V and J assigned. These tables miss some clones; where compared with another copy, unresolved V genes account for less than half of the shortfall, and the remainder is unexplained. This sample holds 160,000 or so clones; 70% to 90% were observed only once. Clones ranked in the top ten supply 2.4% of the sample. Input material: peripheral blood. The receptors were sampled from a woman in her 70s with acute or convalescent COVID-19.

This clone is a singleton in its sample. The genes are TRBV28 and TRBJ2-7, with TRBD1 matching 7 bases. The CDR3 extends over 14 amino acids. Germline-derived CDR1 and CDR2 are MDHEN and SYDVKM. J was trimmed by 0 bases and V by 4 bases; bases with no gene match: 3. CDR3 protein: CASSSGQSSYEQYV. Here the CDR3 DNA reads TGTGCCAGCAGTTCGGGACAGAGCTCCTACGAGCAGTACGTC.

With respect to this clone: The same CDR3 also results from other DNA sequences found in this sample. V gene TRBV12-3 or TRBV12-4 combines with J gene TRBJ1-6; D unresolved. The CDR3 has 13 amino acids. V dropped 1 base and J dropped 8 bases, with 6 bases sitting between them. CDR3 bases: TGTGCCAGCAGTTTAGAGAGGGATTCACCCCTCCACTTT. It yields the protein CASSLERDSPLHF.

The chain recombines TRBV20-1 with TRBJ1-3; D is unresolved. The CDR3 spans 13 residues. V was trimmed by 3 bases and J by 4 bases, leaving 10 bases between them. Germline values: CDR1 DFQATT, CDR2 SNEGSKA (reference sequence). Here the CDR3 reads CSASPGGGNTIYF. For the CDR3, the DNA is TGCAGTGCTAGTCCCGGAGGGGGAAACACCATATATTTT.

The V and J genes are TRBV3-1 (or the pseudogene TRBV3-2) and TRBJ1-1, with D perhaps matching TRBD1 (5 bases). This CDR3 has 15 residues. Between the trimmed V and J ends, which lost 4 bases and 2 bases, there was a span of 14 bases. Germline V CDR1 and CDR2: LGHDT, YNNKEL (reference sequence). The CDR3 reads CASSPQVTRNTEAFF. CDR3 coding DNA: TGTGCCAGCAGCCCACAGGTTACAAGAAACACTGAAGCTTTCTTT.

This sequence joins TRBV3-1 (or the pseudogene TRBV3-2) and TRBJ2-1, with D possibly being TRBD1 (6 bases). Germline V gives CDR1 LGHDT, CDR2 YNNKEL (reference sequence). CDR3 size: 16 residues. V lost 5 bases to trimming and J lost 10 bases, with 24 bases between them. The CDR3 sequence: CASSGPPSQGLGEQFF. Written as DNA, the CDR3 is TGTGCCAGCAGCGGGCCCCCTTCACAGGGATTAGGAGAGCAGTTCTTC.

The CDR3 reads CASSQTGGFETQYF. CDR3 coding DNA: TGCGCCAGCAGCCAAACAGGGGGCTTTGAGACCCAGTACTTC. This chain connects TRBV4-1 to TRBJ2-5, with TRBD1 identical over 9 bases. Trimming took 2 bases from V and 5 from J; bases not matched to a gene: 3. Germline CDR1 MGHRA, CDR2 YSYEKL. CDR3 length equals 14 residues.

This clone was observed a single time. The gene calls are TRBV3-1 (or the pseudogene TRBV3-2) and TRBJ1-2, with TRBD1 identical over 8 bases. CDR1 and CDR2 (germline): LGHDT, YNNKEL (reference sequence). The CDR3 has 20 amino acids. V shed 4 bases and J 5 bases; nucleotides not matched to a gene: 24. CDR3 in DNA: TGTGCCAGCAGCCTCACCCCAAAGCCGGGACAGGTCGCGGGTTGGTATGGCTACACCTTC. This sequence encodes CASSLTPKPGQVAGWYGYTF.

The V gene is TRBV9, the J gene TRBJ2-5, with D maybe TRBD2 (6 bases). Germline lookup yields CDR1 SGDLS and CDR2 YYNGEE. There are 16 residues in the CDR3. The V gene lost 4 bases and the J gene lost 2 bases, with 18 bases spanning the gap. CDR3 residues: CASSTGTFLSQETQYF. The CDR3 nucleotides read TGTGCCAGCAGCACTGGGACTTTTCTCTCGCAAGAGACCCAGTACTTC.

The CDR3 nucleotides read TGTGCCAGCAGTCCACAGGGCGACTATGGCTACACCTTC. Translating gives CASSPQGDYGYTF. The chain combines TRBV12-3 or TRBV12-4 with TRBJ1-2; the D gene is possibly TRBD1 (6 bases). This CDR3 contains 13 residues. Deletions cut 5 bases from V and 3 bases from J, with 10 bases between.

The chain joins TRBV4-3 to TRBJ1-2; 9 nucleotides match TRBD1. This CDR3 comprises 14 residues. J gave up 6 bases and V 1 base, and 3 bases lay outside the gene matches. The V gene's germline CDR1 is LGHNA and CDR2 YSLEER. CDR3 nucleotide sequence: TGCGCCAGCAGCCAAGGGGACAGGGACCATGGCTACACCTTC. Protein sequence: CASSQGDRDHGYTF.

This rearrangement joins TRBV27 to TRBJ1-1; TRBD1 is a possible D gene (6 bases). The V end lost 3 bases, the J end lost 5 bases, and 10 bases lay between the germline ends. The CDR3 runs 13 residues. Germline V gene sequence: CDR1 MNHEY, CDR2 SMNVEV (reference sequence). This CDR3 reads CASSFTGLTEAFF. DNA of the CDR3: TGTGCCAGCAGTTTCACAGGGCTAACTGAAGCTTTCTTT.

The CDR3: CASSTDPGQGFAPLHF. CDR3 in DNA: TGTGCCAGCAGTACCGATCCGGGACAGGGGTTTGCACCCCTCCACTTT. The chain links TRBV27 to TRBJ1-6; 10 nucleotides align to TRBD1. This CDR3 comprises 16 residues. Germline lookup yields CDR1 MNHEY and CDR2 SMNVEV (reference sequence). V trimming: 5 bases; J trimming: 11 bases; junction bases outside the gene matches: 12.

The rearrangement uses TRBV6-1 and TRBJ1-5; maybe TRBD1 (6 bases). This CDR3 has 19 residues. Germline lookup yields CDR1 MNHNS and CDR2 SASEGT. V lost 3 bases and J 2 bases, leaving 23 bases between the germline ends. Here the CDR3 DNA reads TGTGCCAGCAGTGACCCAGGGTATATCACAGGGAAGGGCAATCAGCCCCAGCATTTT. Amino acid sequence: CASSDPGYITGKGNQPQHF.

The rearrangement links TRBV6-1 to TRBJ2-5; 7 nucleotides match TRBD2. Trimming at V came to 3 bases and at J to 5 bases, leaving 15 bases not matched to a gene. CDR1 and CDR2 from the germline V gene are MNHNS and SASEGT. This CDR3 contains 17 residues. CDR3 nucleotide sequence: TGTGCCAGCAGTGAGCCCCGCATCGGGGGGTACCCCGAGACCCAGTACTTC. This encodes CASSEPRIGGYPETQYF.

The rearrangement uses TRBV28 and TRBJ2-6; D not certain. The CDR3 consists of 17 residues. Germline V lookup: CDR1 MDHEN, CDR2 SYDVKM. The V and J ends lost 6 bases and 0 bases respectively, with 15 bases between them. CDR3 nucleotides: TGTGCCAGCAGCCCCGGAGAGCTCCCCTCTGGGGCCAACGTCCTGACTTTC. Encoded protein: CASSPGELPSGANVLTF.

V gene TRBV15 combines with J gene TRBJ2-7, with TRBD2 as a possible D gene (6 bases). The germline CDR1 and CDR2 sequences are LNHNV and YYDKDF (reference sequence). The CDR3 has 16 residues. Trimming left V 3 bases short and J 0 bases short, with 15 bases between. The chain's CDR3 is CATSSPGEGSSYEQYF. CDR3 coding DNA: TGTGCCACCAGCAGCCCGGGAGAAGGCAGCTCCTACGAGCAGTACTTC.

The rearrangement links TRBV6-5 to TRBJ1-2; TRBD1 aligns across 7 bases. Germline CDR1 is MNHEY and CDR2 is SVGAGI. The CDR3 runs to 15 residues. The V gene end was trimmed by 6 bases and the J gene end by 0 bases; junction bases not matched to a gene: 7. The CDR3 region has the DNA TGTGCCAGCAGATATGAAGGGACAGCTAACTATGGCTACACCTTC. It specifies CASRYEGTANYGYTF.

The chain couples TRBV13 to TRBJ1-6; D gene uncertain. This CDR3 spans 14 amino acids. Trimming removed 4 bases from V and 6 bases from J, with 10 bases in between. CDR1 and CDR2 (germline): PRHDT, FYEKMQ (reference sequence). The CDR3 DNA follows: TGTGCCAGCAGCTCCCATCTCGGTAATTCACCCCTCCACTTT. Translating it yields CASSSHLGNSPLHF.

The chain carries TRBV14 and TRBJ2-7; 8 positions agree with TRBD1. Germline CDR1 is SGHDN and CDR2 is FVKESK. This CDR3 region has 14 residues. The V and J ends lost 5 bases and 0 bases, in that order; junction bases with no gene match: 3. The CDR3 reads CASSGQGYSYEQYF. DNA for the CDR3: TGTGCCAGCAGCGGACAGGGCTACTCCTACGAGCAGTACTTC. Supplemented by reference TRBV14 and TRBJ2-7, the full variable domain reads EAGVTQFPSHSVIEKGQTVTLRCDPISGHDNLYWYRRVMGKEIKFLLHFVKESKQDESGMPNNRFLAERTGGTYSTLKVQPAELEDSGVYFCASSGQGYSYEQYFGPGTRLTVT.

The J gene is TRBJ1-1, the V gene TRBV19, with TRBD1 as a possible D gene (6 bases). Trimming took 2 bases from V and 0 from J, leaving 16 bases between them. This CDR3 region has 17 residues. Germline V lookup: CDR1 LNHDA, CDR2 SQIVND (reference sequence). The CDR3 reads CASSITRQVSLNTEAFF. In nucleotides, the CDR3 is TGTGCCAGTAGTATAACTCGACAGGTTAGTTTGAACACTGAAGCTTTCTTT.

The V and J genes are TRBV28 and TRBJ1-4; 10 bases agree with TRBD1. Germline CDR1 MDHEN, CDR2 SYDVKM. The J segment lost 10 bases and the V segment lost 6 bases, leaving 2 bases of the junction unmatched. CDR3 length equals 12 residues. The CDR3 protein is CASRTGGSKLFF. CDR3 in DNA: TGTGCCAGCAGGACAGGGGGCTCAAAACTGTTTTTT.

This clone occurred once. The CDR3 DNA is TGTGCCAGCAGCTCCGAGGGGGCTGGCGAAAAACTGTTTTTT. It specifies CASSSEGAGEKLFF. This chain links TRBV5-6 with TRBJ1-4; 7 nucleotides align to TRBD1. Germline V CDR1 and CDR2: SGHDT, YYEEEE. V dropped 3 bases and J dropped 8; count of bases not matched to a gene: 7. CDR3 size: 14 residues.

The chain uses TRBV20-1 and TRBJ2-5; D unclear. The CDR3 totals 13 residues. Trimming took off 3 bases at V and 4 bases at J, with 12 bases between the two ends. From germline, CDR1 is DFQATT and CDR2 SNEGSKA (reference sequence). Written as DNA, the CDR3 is TGCAGTGCTAGTCAGAGATCGGGAGAGACCCAGTACTTC. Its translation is CSASQRSGETQYF.

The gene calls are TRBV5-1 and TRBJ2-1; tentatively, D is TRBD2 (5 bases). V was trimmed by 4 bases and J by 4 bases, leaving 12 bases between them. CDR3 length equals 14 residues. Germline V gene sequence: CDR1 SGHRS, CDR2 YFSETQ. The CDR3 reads CASSQDGVYNEQFF. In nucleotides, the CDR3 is TGCGCCAGCAGCCAAGACGGGGTATACAATGAGCAGTTCTTC. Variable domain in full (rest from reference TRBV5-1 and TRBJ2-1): KAGVTQTPRYLIKTRGQQVTLSCSPISGHRSVSWYQQTPGQGLQFLFEYFSETQRNKGNFPGRFSGRQFSNSRSEMNVSTLELGDSALYLCASSQDGVYNEQFFGPGTRLTVL.

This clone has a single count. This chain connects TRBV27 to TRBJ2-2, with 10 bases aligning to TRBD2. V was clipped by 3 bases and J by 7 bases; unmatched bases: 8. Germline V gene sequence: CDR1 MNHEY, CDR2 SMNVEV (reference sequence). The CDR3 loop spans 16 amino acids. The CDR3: CASSFKAGGPNGELFF. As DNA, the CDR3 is TGTGCCAGCAGTTTTAAAGCGGGGGGGCCTAACGGGGAGCTGTTTTTT.

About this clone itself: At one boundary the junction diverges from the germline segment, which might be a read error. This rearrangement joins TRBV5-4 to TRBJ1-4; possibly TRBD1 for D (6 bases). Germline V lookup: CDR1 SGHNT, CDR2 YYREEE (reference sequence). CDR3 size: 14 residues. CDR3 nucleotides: TGTGCCAGCAGCATGGACAGAACTCATGAAAAACTGTTTTTT. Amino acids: CASSMDRTHEKLFF.

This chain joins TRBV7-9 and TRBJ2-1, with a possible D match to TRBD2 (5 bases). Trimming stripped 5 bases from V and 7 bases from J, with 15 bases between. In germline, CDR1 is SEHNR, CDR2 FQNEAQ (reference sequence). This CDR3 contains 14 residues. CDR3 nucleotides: TGTGCCAGCAGCAAGGTGGAGGTGTGGAATGAGCAGTTCTTC. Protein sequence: CASSKVEVWNEQFF. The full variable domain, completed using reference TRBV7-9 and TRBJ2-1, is DTGVSQNPRHKITKRGQNVTFRCDPISEHNRLYWYRQTLGQGPEFLTYFQNEAQLEKSRLLSDRFSAERPKGSFSTLEIQRTEQGDSAMYLCASSKVEVWNEQFFGPGTRLTVL.

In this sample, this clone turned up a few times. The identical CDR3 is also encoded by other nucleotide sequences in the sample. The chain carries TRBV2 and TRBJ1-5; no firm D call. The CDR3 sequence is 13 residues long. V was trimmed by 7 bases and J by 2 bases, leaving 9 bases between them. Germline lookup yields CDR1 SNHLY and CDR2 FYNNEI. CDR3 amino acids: CASKVTGNQPQHF. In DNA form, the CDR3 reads TGTGCCAGCAAGGTAACAGGCAATCAGCCCCAGCATTTT.

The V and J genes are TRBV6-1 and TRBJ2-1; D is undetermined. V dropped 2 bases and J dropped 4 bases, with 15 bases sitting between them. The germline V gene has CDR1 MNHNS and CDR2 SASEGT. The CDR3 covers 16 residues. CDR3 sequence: CASSEFSLGQYNEQFF. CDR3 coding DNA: TGTGCCAGCAGTGAATTCTCCCTTGGGCAATACAATGAGCAGTTCTTC.

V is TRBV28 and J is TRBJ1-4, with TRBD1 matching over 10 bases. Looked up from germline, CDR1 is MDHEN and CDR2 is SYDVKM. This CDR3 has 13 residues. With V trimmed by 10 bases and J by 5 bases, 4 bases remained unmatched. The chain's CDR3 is CATDRGTNEKLFF. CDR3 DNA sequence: TGTGCCACGGACAGGGGGACCAATGAAAAACTGTTTTTT.

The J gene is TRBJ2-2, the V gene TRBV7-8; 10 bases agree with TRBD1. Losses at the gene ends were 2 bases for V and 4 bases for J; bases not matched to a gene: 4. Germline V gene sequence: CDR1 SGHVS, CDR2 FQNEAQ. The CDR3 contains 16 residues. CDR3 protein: CASSLLGQGSTGELFF. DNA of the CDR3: TGTGCCAGCAGCTTATTGGGACAGGGGAGCACCGGGGAGCTGTTTTTT.

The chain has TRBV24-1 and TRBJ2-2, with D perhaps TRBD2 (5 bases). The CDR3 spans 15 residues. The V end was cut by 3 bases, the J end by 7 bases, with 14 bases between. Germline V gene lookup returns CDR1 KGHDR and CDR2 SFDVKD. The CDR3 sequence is CATSDPGLLGGELFF. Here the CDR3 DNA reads TGTGCCACCAGTGATCCGGGATTATTGGGCGGGGAGCTGTTTTTT.